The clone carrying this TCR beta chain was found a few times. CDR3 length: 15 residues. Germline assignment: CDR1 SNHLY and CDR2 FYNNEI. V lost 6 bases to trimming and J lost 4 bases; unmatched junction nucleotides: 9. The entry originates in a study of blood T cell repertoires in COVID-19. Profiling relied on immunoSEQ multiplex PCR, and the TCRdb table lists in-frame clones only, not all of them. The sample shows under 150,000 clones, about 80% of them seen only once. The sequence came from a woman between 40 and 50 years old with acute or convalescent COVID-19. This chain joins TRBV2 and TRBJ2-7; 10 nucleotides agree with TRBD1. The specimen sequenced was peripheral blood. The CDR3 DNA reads TGTGCCAGCAGAGCCGGACAGGGGGTCATGTACGAGCAGTACTTC. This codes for CASRAGQGVMYEQYF. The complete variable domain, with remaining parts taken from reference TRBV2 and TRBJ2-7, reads EPEVTQTPSHQVTQMGQEVILRCVPISNHLYFYWYRQILGQKVEFLVSFYNNEISEKSEIFDDQFSVERPDGSNFTLKIRSTKLEDSAMYFCASRAGQGVMYEQYFGPGTRLTVT.